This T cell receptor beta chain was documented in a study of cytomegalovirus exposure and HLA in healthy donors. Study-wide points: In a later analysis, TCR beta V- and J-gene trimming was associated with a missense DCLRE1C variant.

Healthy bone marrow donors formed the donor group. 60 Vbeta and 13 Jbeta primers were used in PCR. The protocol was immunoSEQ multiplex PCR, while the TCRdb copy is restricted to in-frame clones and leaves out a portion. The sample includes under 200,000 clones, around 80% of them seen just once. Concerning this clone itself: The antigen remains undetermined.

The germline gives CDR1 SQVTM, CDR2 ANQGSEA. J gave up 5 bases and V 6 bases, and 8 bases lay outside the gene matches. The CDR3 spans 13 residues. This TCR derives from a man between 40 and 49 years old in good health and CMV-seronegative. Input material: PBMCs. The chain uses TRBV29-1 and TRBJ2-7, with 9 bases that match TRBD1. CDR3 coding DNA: TGCAGCGTCCCGGGACAGGGATCCCACGAGCAGTACTTC. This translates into CSVPGQGSHEQYF.